This is a list of T cell receptor beta chains from one sample in a study of OX40 agonist ivuxolimab in advanced cancers. Sequencing was performed with immunoSEQ multiplex PCR; in TCRdb, only in-frame clones are kept and a portion is missing. This table has tens of thousands of clones, more than 70% appearing once. The source material was CD4+ or CD8+ T cells sorted from blood, sampled in a trial of the OX40 agonist ivuxolimab. The receptors were gathered from an adult with an advanced solid tumor such as melanoma, head and neck, liver or kidney cancer. The conserved cysteine and the conserved F or W are not part of the CDR3 here. Expanded clones get a size class; other rows say once, few or many, or leave the size out.

cdr3_length	clone_size	v_call	j_call	cdr3_aa
14	.	TRBV4-2	TRBJ1-5	ASSRDLGGGNQPQH
13	.	TRBV7-9	TRBJ2-7	ASSPAGGGTYEQY
12	.	TRBV11-1	TRBJ2-7	ASSSGREPYEQY
12	.	TRBV19	TRBJ2-7	ASSIGGGSYEQY
12	few	TRBV2	TRBJ2-1	ASRAAFSYNEQF
15	.	TRBV7-9	TRBJ2-5	ASSQVPTRTVAETQY
14	.	TRBV7-2	TRBJ2-2	ASSPSGERLTGELF
13	.	TRBV9	TRBJ1-2	ASSVEAGGNYGYT
12	.	TRBV18	TRBJ1-2	ASSPSGSSYGYT
11	.	TRBV7-9	TRBJ1-1	ASSLGRSYEAF
13	.	TRBV5-5	TRBJ1-5	ASRYSGTKNQPQH
14	.	TRBV5-1	TRBJ1-4	ASSSWTGATNEKLF
9	once	TRBV20-1	TRBJ2-4	SAKGTSVQY
10	.	TRBV6-5	TRBJ2-7	ASRLPSKEQY
12	.	TRBV30	TRBJ1-5	AWSLGVRNQPQH
11	.	TRBV11-2	TRBJ2-7	ASSLIRRYEQY
10	.	TRBV10-3	TRBJ1-3	AISESGNTIY
12	.	TRBV19	TRBJ1-4	ASTRDRGLEKLF
13	.	TRBV18	TRBJ1-2	ASSPPGQGSYGYT
11	.	TRBV11-3	TRBJ1-2	ASSSQGSRGYT
10	.	TRBV4-1	TRBJ1-6	ASSPPGSPLH
11	.	TRBV19	TRBJ1-1	ASSGFLNTEAF
13	medium-sized	TRBV4-2	TRBJ2-7	ASSLALVGSYEQY
13	.	TRBV7-3	TRBJ2-1	ASSLSSGSKGEQF
13	.	TRBV5-5	TRBJ1-1	ASKVGRVRDTEAF
13	.	TRBV18	TRBJ2-7	ASSYGTGTSYEQY
9	.	TRBV28	TRBJ2-7	ASSSRAEQY